Below are 9 T cell receptor beta chains sequenced from a single sample in a study of blood T cell repertoires in COVID-19 (dated by TCRdb to 2019 to 2021). Libraries came from the immunoSEQ multiplex PCR assay. Held by TCRdb, this immuneACCESS table contains in-frame sequences only and omits some clones. Under half of the omission traces to an unresolved V gene where checked; the cause of the rest is unknown. Recorded for this sample are approximately 150,000 clones; 87% of them occurred a single time. Of the sample, about 4.2% falls within the top ten clones. Specimen: peripheral blood. The source of these receptors is a woman aged 60-75 years with active or convalescent COVID-19.

V gene TRBV27 combines with J gene TRBJ2-7, with TRBD1 as a possible D gene (6 bases). The length of the CDR3 is 14 residues. Trimming shortened V by 0 bases and J by 1 base, and 7 bases separated the two germline ends. Per the germline V gene, CDR1 is MNHEY and CDR2 is SMNVEV (reference sequence). The CDR3 loop reads CASSLSTGSYEQYF. The CDR3, as DNA: TGTGCCAGCAGTTTATCGACAGGATCCTACGAGCAGTACTTC.

V is TRBV4-1 and J is TRBJ1-2; weak D call: TRBD1 (5 bases). The CDR3 contains 15 residues. V gave up 1 base and J gave up 1 base, with 10 bases separating them. CDR1 and CDR2 from the germline V gene are MGHRA and YSYEKL. CDR3 residues: CASSQGSRDNYGYTF. The DNA of the CDR3 is TGCGCCAGCAGCCAAGGATCCAGGGATAACTATGGCTACACCTTC.

In this sample, this clone turned up once. The CDR3 bases are TGTGCCATCAGGGCCGGGACAGGAGTAACAGATACGCAGTATTTT. This encodes CAIRAGTGVTDTQYF. This chain connects TRBV10-3 to TRBJ2-3, with TRBD1 matching over 8 bases. Per the germline V gene, CDR1 is ENHRY and CDR2 is SYGVKD. The CDR3 is 15 amino acids. J gave up 3 bases and V 6 bases, and 8 bases lay outside the gene matches.

The gene calls are TRBV5-4 and TRBJ1-1; D might be TRBD1 (5 bases). Germline CDR1 is SGHNT and CDR2 is YYREEE (reference sequence). V was shortened by 2 bases and J by 1 base, with 6 bases between the two germline ends. The CDR3 covers 13 residues. As DNA, the CDR3 is TGTGCCAGCAGCTTTAGGGGGAACACTGAAGCTTTCTTT. Protein sequence: CASSFRGNTEAFF.

The chain is built from TRBV19 and TRBJ2-6; TRBD1 is a possible D gene (5 bases). Deletions cut 5 bases from V and 0 bases from J, with 11 bases between. Germline V gives CDR1 LNHDA, CDR2 SQIVND (reference sequence). The CDR3 is 16 residues long. In DNA form, the CDR3 reads TGTGCCAGTAGTCCAGACAGTTACTCTGGGGCCAACGTCCTGACTTTC. Translation: CASSPDSYSGANVLTF.

The chain combines TRBV9 with TRBJ1-1; D is unresolved. Trimming stripped 1 base from V and 1 base from J, with 8 bases between. This CDR3 is 14 amino acids long. In germline, CDR1 is SGDLS, CDR2 YYNGEE. CDR3 DNA: TGTGCCAGCAGCGTAATGGCGGAGAACACTGAAGCTTTCTTT. This gives the protein CASSVMAENTEAFF.

The chain couples TRBV3-1 (or the pseudogene TRBV3-2) to TRBJ1-1; TRBD1 matches at 7 bases. CDR3 length equals 15 residues. V was clipped by 3 bases and J by 1 base; unmatched bases: 5. The germline gives CDR1 LGHDT, CDR2 YNNKEL (reference sequence). The CDR3 region is CASSQAGTANTEAFF. As DNA, the CDR3 is TGTGCCAGCAGCCAGGCCGGGACAGCGAACACTGAAGCTTTCTTT.

This chain joins TRBV30 and TRBJ1-2; the D is unclear. The CDR3 spans 10 residues. V was clipped by 5 bases and J by 5 bases, with 6 bases between them. CDR1 is GTSNPN, CDR2 SVGIG, per germline (reference sequence). CDR3 sequence: CAWQRYGYTF. CDR3 DNA sequence: TGTGCCTGGCAGCGATATGGCTACACCTTC. Full variable domain (outside the CDR3, taken from reference TRBV30 and TRBJ1-2): SQTIHQWPATLVQPVGSPLSLECTVEGTSNPNLYWYRQAAGRGLQLLFYSVGIGQISSEVPQNLSASRPQDRQFILSSKKLLLSDSGFYLCAWQRYGYTFGSGTRLTVV.

V is TRBV5-8 and J is TRBJ2-4; D is unresolved. The CDR3 loop spans 13 amino acids. Germline CDR1 and CDR2: SGHTS and YDEGEE. Trimming removed 1 base at V and 3 bases at J, with 5 bases between. The CDR3 DNA is TGTGCCAGCAGCTTGAACAGCAAAAACATTCAGTACTTC. Residues: CASSLNSKNIQYF.